This T cell receptor (beta chain) emerged from a study of lymphopenia after photon versus proton radiotherapy. Whole-study findings and limits: Proton therapy kept repertoires fairly stable, unlike photons, which gained effector/memory cells. Survival link was tested only in deceased patients; proton benefit remains a possibility.

About this clone: The antigen is not known.

CDR3 length: 15 amino acids. Per the germline V gene, CDR1 is GTSNPN and CDR2 is SVGIG (reference sequence). The junction had 11 bases not matched to a gene; V was cut back by 4 bases and J by 6 bases. The protocol was immunoSEQ multiplex PCR, while the TCRdb copy is restricted to in-frame clones and leaves out a portion. The sample has around 70,000 clones; roughly 90% are singletons. The source is a woman in her 70s with pancreatic cancer. J is TRBJ2-1 and V is TRBV30; 8 nucleotides align to TRBD2. Specimen: peripheral blood, collected from a patient treated with photon-based radiotherapy. The DNA of the CDR3 is TGTGCCTGGAACCCGGGGCTAGCGGGCATCAATGAGCAGTTCTTC. Amino acids: CAWNPGLAGINEQFF.